The clone carrying this TCR beta chain appeared many times. The antigen is undetermined. This entry belongs to a study of early T cells in non-severe SARS-CoV-2 infection. Study information: Unpaired chains resulted from sequencing bulk RNA of unsorted whole blood. Study-wide results and caveats: Clonotype matching in VDJdb favored anti-spike CD8 responses and did not capture private and CD4 specificities.

The CDR3 has 15 residues. The library protocol tagged individual cDNA molecules with unique molecular identifiers. From the 5' RACE reads, TCRdb called clonotypes with MiXCR, one entry per CDR3 protein. This sample has about 50,000 distinct CDR3 sequences; 5.5% to 6.5% occur once, and the top ten carry roughly 2.8%. The material was whole blood, obtained at baseline. V and J are TRBV21-1 and TRBJ1-5. TRBV21-1 is annotated as a pseudogene. The clonotype comes from an adult who was a healthcare worker with PCR-confirmed SARS-CoV-2 infection or an uninfected control (not recorded which). The CDR3 DNA is TGTGCCAGCAGCAACTCTCGGGGTGTCAATCAGCCCCAGCATTTT. It specifies CASSNSRGVNQPQHF.